Sequencing of this T cell receptor (beta chain) was carried out in a study of T cell responses to AZD1222 COVID-19 vaccine listed by TCRdb under 2021. Broadly, across the study: A total of more than 230 trial participants underwent TCR sequencing, of whom more than 200 had received two doses of AZD1222 and around 26 had received two doses of the MenACWY control vaccine. Trial participants were enrolled by age into 18-55, 56-69 and 70-plus year subgroups, with approximately 150, 28 and 58 TCR-sequenced participants respectively. Broad study findings and their caveats: After two AZD1222 doses, both the breadth and the depth of spike-specific TCRs were significantly higher than at day 0 and than in MenACWY recipients. The vaccine-associated CD4 TCRs covered the entire spike protein, and the dominant responses fell in regions 160-218 and 743-854. Because no day 14 peak-response samples were available, the repertoires could be characterized only after the peak T cell response. The 56-69-year group was small, and its depth increase did not reach significance, likely because of low power. Most participants were white British and females outnumbered males, and the authors suggested that clonal diversity may have been underestimated. Reportedly, almost half of the unique spike-specific TCRs recognized epitopes lying outside the regions that are mutated in the B.1.351 and B.1.1.7 variants. Conclusions about previously exposed vaccinees are limited because only five to seven AZD1222 recipients were SARS-CoV-2 seropositive at baseline.

Trimming removed 5 bases from V and 3 bases from J; the gene matches leave 10 bases unexplained. Counted from cysteine to phenylalanine, this CDR3 has 18 amino acids. Just CDR3 DNA is preserved here, 54 bases in frame from base 1. As encoded in the germline V gene (reference sequence), CDR1 is MNHEY while CDR2 is SMNVEV. The CDR3 regions of human TCRbeta chains were analyzed by immunosequencing. The original pipeline was this. Repertoire TCRs were matched against a reference library of SARS-CoV-2-specific TCRs generated with the MIRA antigen-specificity platform. Breadth meant the fraction of unique TCRs that were SARS-CoV-2-associated, whereas depth meant the fraction of total T cells that were SARS-CoV-2-associated. Using the MIRA data, every spike-specific TCR was mapped to the spike region that the TCR reacted to and assigned to either a CD4 or a CD8 class. Log10-transformed breadth and depth values were compared by one-way ANOVA with Sidak's multiple comparisons tests. TCRdb limited this immuneACCESS table to in-frame rearrangements with V and J called. A share of clones is missing; checked studies link under half to unresolved V genes, and the rest is unexplained. From that table come the V and J calls and clone size; the DNA was used to work out D and trimming. The sample records 150,000 to 160,000 clones, 90% to 95% of which are singletons. Of the sample, less than 1.6% is held by the ten largest clones.

As concerns this clone: The clone's antigen remains unknown. Base qualities are not provided; no much larger clone lies one nucleotide away.

Reading the label with the study, this specimen's time point is: about 28 days (+/-7) after the second vaccine dose. AZD1222 recipients whose second dose came at about 4 weeks and those whose second dose came at about 12 weeks were combined into one group, since spike-specific TCR depth and breadth did not differ between the two schedules. Samples from vaccinated people were obtained from the UK trials COV001 and COV002, which included a single-blind randomized controlled phase 2/3 trial of AZD1222 (ChAdOx1 nCoV-19) in healthy adults. For TCRbeta chain sequencing, PBMC samples were collected from trial participants at day 0 and at day 28 after the second dose.

The chain was built from TRBV27 and TRBJ2-7, and 16 junction bases match TRBD2. The sequenced sample was peripheral blood, obtained 28 days after the second AZD1222 dose. This sequence was found in an adult who received the AZD1222 COVID-19 vaccine. The bases are TGTGCCAGCAGTCCCCAGGGACTAGCGGGAGGGCGGTACTACGAGCAGTACTTC. This yields the protein CASSPQGLAGGRYYEQYF.